This TCR beta chain was captured in a study of T cell repertoires in ileal Crohn's disease. Study-level findings and limits: Every patient over 26.8% clonality showed endoscopic recurrence.

The protocol was immunoSEQ multiplex PCR, while the TCRdb copy is restricted to in-frame clones and leaves out a portion. Here the sample spans some 28,000 clones, over 75% being singletons. In the case of this clone: What it binds is not known. One junction end does not reproduce the germline sequence, and a read error may be involved.

The length of the CDR3 is 9 residues. Looked up from germline, CDR1 is GTSNPN and CDR2 is SVGIG (reference sequence). The specimen was ileal tissue. The chain combines TRBV30 with TRBJ1-1; no reliable D call. This sequence was found in an adult with Crohn's disease. The CDR3 nucleotides read TGTGCCTGGAGCTGGGCCCGGCGCTTT. Protein product: CAWSWARRF.